Described below is a single T cell receptor (beta chain) sequence and its context. This entry comes from a study of cytomegalovirus exposure and HLA in healthy donors. Overall study context: In a previous analysis, about 100 million unique TCR beta sequences were found from 150 million to 200 million T cells.

60 Vbeta and 13 Jbeta primers were used in PCR. This table comes from immunoSEQ multiplex PCR, and its TCRdb copy is limited to in-frame clones, with some not included. The ten most abundant clones cover around 3.6% of a sample with 95,000 to 150,000 clones. CDR1 is MGHRA, CDR2 YSYEKL, per germline. V was trimmed by 2 bases and J by 7 bases, leaving 11 bases between them. CDR3 length equals 13 residues. The receptor's source is a man between 18 and 35 years old in good health and CMV-seronegative. The specimen was PBMCs. This sequence joins TRBV4-1 and TRBJ2-5; D is possibly TRBD2 (6 bases). CDR3 sequence: CASSQKLAATQYF. CDR3 sequence (DNA): TGCGCCAGCAGCCAAAAACTAGCTGCGACCCAGTACTTC.